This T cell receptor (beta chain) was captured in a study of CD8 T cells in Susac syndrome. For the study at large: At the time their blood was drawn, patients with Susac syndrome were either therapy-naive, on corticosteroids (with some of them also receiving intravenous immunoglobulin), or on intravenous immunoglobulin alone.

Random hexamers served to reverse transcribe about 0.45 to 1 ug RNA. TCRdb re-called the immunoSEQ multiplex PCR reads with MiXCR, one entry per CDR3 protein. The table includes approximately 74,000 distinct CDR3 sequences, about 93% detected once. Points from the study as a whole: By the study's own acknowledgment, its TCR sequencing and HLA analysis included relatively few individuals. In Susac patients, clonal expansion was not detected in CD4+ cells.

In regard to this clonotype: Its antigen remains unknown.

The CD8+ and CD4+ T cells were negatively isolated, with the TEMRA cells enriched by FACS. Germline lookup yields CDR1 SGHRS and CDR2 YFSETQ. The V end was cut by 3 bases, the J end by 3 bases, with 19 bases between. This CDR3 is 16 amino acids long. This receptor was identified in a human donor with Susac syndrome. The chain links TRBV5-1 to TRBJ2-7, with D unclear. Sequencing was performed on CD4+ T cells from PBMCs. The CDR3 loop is CASSSSARFSLYEQYF. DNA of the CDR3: TGCGCCAGCAGCTCCTCCGCTCGATTCTCCCTCTACGAGCAGTACTTC. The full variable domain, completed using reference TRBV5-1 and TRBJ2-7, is KAGVTQTPRYLIKTRGQQVTLSCSPISGHRSVSWYQQTPGQGLQFLFEYFSETQRNKGNFPGRFSGRQFSNSRSEMNVSTLELGDSALYLCASSSSARFSLYEQYFGPGTRLTVT.